The 4 T cell receptor delta chains given below trace back to one sample, sequenced in a study of Vδ1+ human thymocytes. Study findings and constraints: Thymic TRG and TRD repertoires appeared highly polyclonal, with Gaussian CDR3 length distributions.

These receptors lack a known antigen. Sequences come from RNA converted to cDNA by reverse transcription. CDR3 amplicons came from multiplex PCR with pooled V-gene forward and constant-region reverse primers. TCRdb ran CATT on the multiplex PCR reads. The repertoire consists of about 27,000 delta-chain clones, with approximately 7% occurring once and the leading ten covering around 0.91%. The sequencing sample was made of Vdelta1+ gamma-delta thymocytes from the thymus. The subset was: FACS-sorted CD3+ TCRalphabeta- TCRVdelta1+ TCRVdelta2- thymocytes. These TCRs come from a girl younger than two who had congenital heart surgery.

Of note for this clone: Other DNA sequences from this sample encode an identical CDR3 as well. This chain uses TRDV1 with TRDJ1; 7 bases fit TRDD3. The CDR3 runs to 17 residues. Germline V gene lookup returns CDR1 TSWWSYY and CDR2 QGS. The junction had 11 bases not matched to a gene; V was cut back by 0 bases and J by 4 bases. CDR3 DNA sequence: TGTGCTCTTGGGGAACTTTCGTACTGGGGAATAGGCGATAAACTCATCTTT. This encodes CALGELSYWGIGDKLIF.

The V and J genes are TRDV1 and TRDJ1; D is uncertain. No J segment appears in TCRdb, so it was assigned here by matching the sequence to germline. The germline V gene encodes CDR1 TSWWSYY and CDR2 QGS. This CDR3 is 17 amino acids long. Between the trimmed V and J ends, which lost 1 base and 3 bases, there was a span of 18 bases. DNA of the CDR3: TGTGCTCTTGGGGAACGTGCTTCGCGCGTTGGACCCGATAAACTCATCTTT. It specifies CALGERASRVGPDKLIF.

The V and J genes are TRDV1 and TRDJ1, with 11 nucleotides matching TRDD3. The CDR3 covers 20 residues. Germline-derived CDR1 and CDR2 are TSWWSYY and QGS. V dropped 2 bases and J dropped 0; count of bases not matched to a gene: 14. The CDR3 sequence: CALGEDPGGYFSFYTDKLIF. The CDR3 nucleotides are TGTGCTCTTGGGGAAGATCCTGGGGGATACTTTAGTTTCTACACCGATAAACTCATCTTT.

This clone has more than one count but fewer than ten. At one end the junction does not follow the germline gene, possibly because of a read error. This chain uses TRDV1 with TRDJ1; possible D gene TRDD2, 5 bases. The CDR3 length is 20 residues. Germline V gene sequence: CDR1 TSWWSYY, CDR2 QGS. DNA for the CDR3: TGTGCTCTTGGGGAAAAGGCGTTCCTCAAACAAGGGTGGGCCACCGATAAACCCATCTTT. Amino acid sequence: CALGEKAFLKQGWATDKPIF.